This entry lists 27 T cell receptor beta chains sequenced from one sample in a study of CD8+CD57+ T cells in acquired aplastic anemia. Profiling that covered TCR beta VDJ and CDR3 relied on genomic DNA as its template. MiXCR, applied by TCRdb to the reads, yields one record per CDR3 protein. The table shows under 200,000 distinct CDR3 sequences, with less than 50% occurring only once. Flow cytometry had shown expanded CD8+CD57+ cells in the patients chosen for sequencing. Sequences were obtained from sorted CD4+, CD8+, or CD8+CD57+ T cells (not recorded which) from PBMCs. Receptor source: a human donor with aplastic anemia.

V gene TRBV29-1 combines with J gene TRBJ2-7, with TRBD1 identical over 7 bases. The CDR3 has 16 residues. V lost 3 bases to trimming and J lost 1 base; unmatched junction nucleotides: 12. CDR1 SQVTM and CDR2 ANQGSEA come from the germline V gene. The CDR3 spells CSVEDLGTARSYEQYF. CDR3 DNA sequence: TGCAGCGTTGAGGACCTCGGGACAGCTCGATCCTACGAGCAGTACTTC.

V is TRBV5-4 and J is TRBJ2-5, with 9 nucleotides matching TRBD1. The junction had 18 bases not matched to a gene; V was cut back by 4 bases and J by 11 bases. This CDR3 spans 16 amino acids. From germline, CDR1 is SGHNT and CDR2 YYREEE (reference sequence). The CDR3 DNA reads TGTGCCAGCAGCCAAACCATCGACAGGGGGGGCATTGAGCAGTACTTC. Protein sequence: CASSQTIDRGGIEQYF.

This clonotype showed up just once. This sequence joins TRBV24-1 and TRBJ1-2; tentative D call: TRBD1 (6 bases). The V end lost 10 bases, the J end lost 2 bases, and 7 bases lay between the germline ends. The CDR3 loop spans 11 amino acids. Germline V lookup: CDR1 KGHDR, CDR2 SFDVKD. CDR3 loop: CATQGNYGYTF. CDR3 bases: TGTGCCACACAGGGAAACTATGGCTACACCTTC.

This clonotype showed up just a few times. The chain couples TRBV29-1 to TRBJ2-3; D not resolved. This CDR3 contains 17 residues. The V gene's germline CDR1 is SQVTM and CDR2 ANQGSEA. V lost 0 bases and J lost 0, with 16 bases in between. For the CDR3, the DNA is TGCAGCGTTGAAGATCTGCACGCCACGGCTAGCACAGATACGCAGTATTTT. It is translated as CSVEDLHATASTDTQYF.

This clonotype occurred many times. The chain carries TRBV12-3 or TRBV12-4 and TRBJ2-7; 8 bases align to TRBD1. The trim removed 2 bases at V and 5 bases at J, leaving 5 bases unmatched. There are 14 residues in the CDR3. Written as DNA, the CDR3 is TGTGCCAGCAGTTTATCGGACAGGGTCGACGAGCAGTACTTC. This codes for CASSLSDRVDEQYF.

In this sample, this clonotype turned up many times. The chain employs TRBV19 and TRBJ2-1, with 8 nucleotides matching TRBD2. Germline trimming cut 7 bases from V and 8 bases from J; bases unmatched to any gene: 13. Per the germline V gene, CDR1 is LNHDA and CDR2 is SQIVND (reference sequence). This CDR3 contains 15 residues. The CDR3 spells CASKWREEVVDEQFF. CDR3 sequence (DNA): TGTGCCAGTAAGTGGCGGGAGGAGGTTGTCGATGAGCAGTTCTTC.

This rearrangement joins TRBV15 to TRBJ2-5; D gene unclear. The J call may be mistaken, given a closer DNA end match to TRBJ2-7. Germline V CDR1 and CDR2: LNHNV, YYDKDF (reference sequence). The CDR3 runs 16 residues. This chain's CDR3 is CATSREGIATSYEQYF. DNA of the CDR3: TGTGCCACCAGCAGAGAGGGAATAGCTACGTCCTACGAGCAGTACTTC.

The rearrangement uses TRBV6-1 and TRBJ2-7, with 14 bases that match TRBD2. CDR3 length: 15 residues. V dropped 3 bases and J dropped 2; count of bases not matched to a gene: 0. Per germline, CDR1 MNHNS and CDR2 SASEGT. The CDR3 DNA is TGTGCCAGCAGTGAGGGACTAGCGGGAGCCTACGAGCAGTACTTC. Translation gives CASSEGLAGAYEQYF.

About this clonotype: This may stem from a read error, because a much larger clone lies one nucleotide away. Since the CDR3 does not end with the conserved phenylalanine or tryptophan, this likely comes from a read error. This chain links TRBV11-1 with TRBJ2-3, with D unresolved. V gave up 1 base and J gave up 2 bases, with 13 bases separating them. Looked up from germline, CDR1 is SGHAT and CDR2 is FQDESV (reference sequence). The CDR3 consists of 16 residues. This CDR3 reads CASSLVGLANTDTQYL. The CDR3 nucleotides read TGTGCCAGCAGCTTAGTTGGGCTGGCGAACACAGATACGCAGTATTTA.

Notes on this clonotype: A much more abundant neighbour one base away suggests this may be a read error. The chain combines TRBV30 with TRBJ2-1; D is undetermined. The CDR3 length is 12 residues. Germline values: CDR1 GTSNPN, CDR2 SVGIG (reference sequence). CDR3 amino acids: CAWGVLGNEQFF. The DNA of the CDR3 is TGTGCCTGGGGTGTACTCGGGAATGAGCAGTTCTTC. The entire variable domain, with the rest obtained from reference TRBV30 and TRBJ2-1, is as follows: SQTIHQWPATLVQPVGSPLSLECTVEGTSNPNLYWYRQAAGRGLQLLFYSVGIGQISSEVPQNLSASRPQDRQFILSSKKLLLSDSGFYLCAWGVLGNEQFFGPGTRLTVL.

This sequence joins TRBV19 and TRBJ2-5; maybe TRBD1 (6 bases). Trimming took 3 bases from V and 8 from J, leaving 16 bases between them. Germline lookup yields CDR1 LNHDA and CDR2 SQIVND (reference sequence). The CDR3 totals 14 residues. CDR3 sequence reads: CASSISNRAATQYF. In nucleotides, the CDR3 is TGTGCCAGTAGTATTAGTAACAGGGCGGCAACCCAGTACTTC.

The chain has TRBV28 and TRBJ1-2; weak D call: TRBD1 (6 bases). Trimming cost V 7 bases and J 8 bases, with 17 bases left between them. Germline assignment: CDR1 MDHEN and CDR2 SYDVKM. This CDR3 comprises 13 residues. Written as DNA, the CDR3 is TGTGCCAGCACCCCCGTCGGGGGCCTAGGCTACACCTTC. It specifies CASTPVGGLGYTF.

The V gene is TRBV20-1, the J gene TRBJ2-3, with 7 bases identical to TRBD1. Germline-derived CDR1 and CDR2 are DFQATT and SNEGSKA (reference sequence). After removal of 5 bases from V and 4 bases from J, the junction contained 9 bases not matched to a gene. This CDR3 region has 14 residues. CDR3 amino acids: CSAPRTGGSDTQYF. CDR3 sequence (DNA): TGCAGTGCTCCCAGGACAGGTGGGTCAGATACGCAGTATTTT.

This chain uses TRBV24-1 with TRBJ2-1, with unresolved D. The CDR3 has 12 amino acids. Trimming removed 2 bases from V and 9 bases from J, with 7 bases in between. CDR1 and CDR2 (germline): KGHDR, SFDVKD. DNA of the CDR3: TGTGCCACCAGTGATTATGGTGGTGAGCAGTTCTTC. This codes for CATSDYGGEQFF.

This chain links TRBV19 with TRBJ2-1; 10 bases fit TRBD1. Germline loops: CDR1 LNHDA, CDR2 SQIVND (reference sequence). The CDR3 totals 17 residues. Unmatched junction bases numbered 14, after V lost 5 bases and J lost 7 bases. In nucleotides, the CDR3 is TGTGCCAGTAGTGCGATCAGAATGGGACAGGGGAGGAATGAGCAGTTCTTC. Residues: CASSAIRMGQGRNEQFF.

The chain links TRBV19 to TRBJ2-1, with D hard to call. In germline, CDR1 is LNHDA, CDR2 SQIVND (reference sequence). The CDR3 length is 13 residues. V was trimmed by 0 bases and J by 4 bases, leaving 4 bases between them. DNA of the CDR3: TGTGCCAGTAGTATAGATATTTACAATGAGCAGTTCTTC. This gives the protein CASSIDIYNEQFF.

This clonotype was counted at least ten times. This chain uses TRBV5-5 with TRBJ1-2; D gene ambiguous. This CDR3 is 15 amino acids long. The germline gives CDR1 SGHKS, CDR2 YYEKEE (reference sequence). V was cut by 3 bases and J by 0 bases, with 12 bases left in between. CDR3 residues: CASSSGWASNYGYTF. Here the CDR3 DNA reads TGTGCCAGCAGCTCTGGATGGGCATCTAACTATGGCTACACCTTC.

The table lists this clonotype with a few counts. The CDR3 nucleotides are TGTGCCAGCAGCCAACTCCTACAGGGGGCTGGCGGGGAGCTGTTTTTT. Its translation is CASSQLLQGAGGELFF. This chain links TRBV3-1 with TRBJ2-2, with 9 bases matching TRBD1. The CDR3 has 16 residues. After removal of 2 bases from V and 7 bases from J, the junction contained 8 bases not matched to a gene. In germline, CDR1 is LGHDT, CDR2 YNNKEL (reference sequence).

A word on this clonotype: The junction does not match germline at one end; this may be a read error. The chain joins TRBV2 to TRBJ2-2, with no clear D. CDR3 length: 12 amino acids. Germline V gene sequence: CDR1 SNHLY, CDR2 FYNNEI. The CDR3 here is CASNEAYGELFF. CDR3 nucleotide sequence: TGTGCCAGCAATGAAGCCTACGGGGAGCTGTTTTTT. Supplemented by reference TRBV2 and TRBJ2-2, the full variable domain reads EPEVTQTPSHQVTQMGQEVILRCVPISNHLYFYWYRQILGQKVEFLVSFYNNEISEKSEIFDDQFSVERPDGSNFTLKIRSTKLEDSAMYFCASNEAYGELFFGEGSRLTVL.

J is TRBJ2-2 and V is TRBV20-1; D unresolved. The CDR3 loop spans 15 amino acids. Germline assignment: CDR1 DFQATT and CDR2 SNEGSKA (reference sequence). Trimming took 5 bases from V and 1 from J, leaving 14 bases between them. The chain's CDR3 is CSASSTRRNTGELFF. The CDR3 DNA reads TGCAGTGCTTCTTCGACAAGGCGGAACACCGGGGAGCTGTTTTTT.

This clonotype occurred many times. The chain links TRBV19 to TRBJ1-1, with D hard to call. This CDR3 is 12 amino acids long. V dropped 1 base and J dropped 5 bases, with 5 bases sitting between them. Germline values: CDR1 LNHDA, CDR2 SQIVND (reference sequence). CDR3 protein: CASSIGRTEAFF. The CDR3, as DNA: TGTGCCAGTAGTATAGGTAGGACTGAAGCTTTCTTT.

This clonotype was seen just once. The V and J genes are TRBV2 and TRBJ2-7; unclear D gene. The germline gives CDR1 SNHLY, CDR2 FYNNEI. The CDR3 spans 12 residues. Trimming took off 4 bases at V and 0 bases at J, with 4 bases between the two ends. The CDR3: CASSAVSYEQYF. The CDR3 nucleotides are TGTGCCAGCAGTGCCGTCTCCTACGAGCAGTACTTC.

This clonotype was recorded at least ten times. The chain couples TRBV19 to TRBJ2-7; TRBD1 agrees at 7 bases. V trimming: 6 bases; J trimming: 0 bases; junction bases outside the gene matches: 5. The CDR3 has 14 amino acids. Germline V gene sequence: CDR1 LNHDA, CDR2 SQIVND (reference sequence). The CDR3 region is CASRAGGGSYEQYF. The CDR3 bases are TGTGCCAGTAGGGCAGGGGGTGGCTCCTACGAGCAGTACTTC.

For this clonotype: Possible read error: a much larger clone is one base away. V and J are TRBV19 and TRBJ2-2; 13 bases agree with TRBD2. The CDR3 is made up of 18 amino acids. Germline V gene data show CDR1 as LNHDA and CDR2 as SQIVND (reference sequence). The V and J ends lost 1 base and 0 bases, in that order; junction bases with no gene match: 2. The CDR3 region has the DNA TGTGCCAGTAGTATAGGGACTAGCGGGAGTCCGAACACCGGGGAGCTGTTTTTT. It yields the protein CASSIGTSGSPNTGELFF.

CDR3 DNA: TGTGCCAGCAACACCGGGACAGGAACCTACGAGCAGTACTTC. Protein product: CASNTGTGTYEQYF. The rearrangement links TRBV2 to TRBJ2-7; 8 bases align to TRBD1. Germline CDR1 and CDR2: SNHLY and FYNNEI. Losses at the gene ends were 7 bases for V and 2 bases for J; bases not matched to a gene: 7. There are 14 residues in the CDR3. The variable domain in full, with the rest retrieved from reference TRBV2 and TRBJ2-7, is EPEVTQTPSHQVTQMGQEVILRCVPISNHLYFYWYRQILGQKVEFLVSFYNNEISEKSEIFDDQFSVERPDGSNFTLKIRSTKLEDSAMYFCASNTGTGTYEQYFGPGTRLTVT.

V is TRBV10-2 and J is TRBJ2-7; the D call may be TRBD1 or TRBD2 (6 bases each). Trimming shortened V by 0 bases and J by 2 bases, and 11 bases separated the two germline ends. Germline V gives CDR1 WSHSY, CDR2 SAAADI. The CDR3 spans 15 residues. The DNA of the CDR3 is TGCGCCAGCAGTGAGTCGACGGGGGCGACCTACGAGCAGTACTTC. Protein sequence: CASSESTGATYEQYF.

The chain carries TRBV9 and TRBJ2-7; 9 bases are shared with TRBD1. V dropped 0 bases and J dropped 4; count of bases not matched to a gene: 5. The CDR3 has 15 amino acids. The V gene's germline CDR1 is SGDLS and CDR2 YYNGEE. CDR3 sequence (DNA): TGTGCCAGCAGCGTAGGACAGGGGGGTATTTACGAGCAGTACTTC. This translates into CASSVGQGGIYEQYF.